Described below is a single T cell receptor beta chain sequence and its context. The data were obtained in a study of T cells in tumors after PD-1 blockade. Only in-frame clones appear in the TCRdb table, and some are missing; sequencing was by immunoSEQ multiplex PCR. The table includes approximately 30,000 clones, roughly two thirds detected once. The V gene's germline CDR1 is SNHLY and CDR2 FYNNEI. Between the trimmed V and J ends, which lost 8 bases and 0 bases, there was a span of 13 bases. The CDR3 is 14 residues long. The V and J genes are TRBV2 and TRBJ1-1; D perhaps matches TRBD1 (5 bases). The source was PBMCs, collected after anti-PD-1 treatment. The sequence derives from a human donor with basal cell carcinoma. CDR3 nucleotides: TGTGCCAGCGGAAAGACAGCGCTGAACACTGAAGCTTTCTTT. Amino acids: CASGKTALNTEAFF. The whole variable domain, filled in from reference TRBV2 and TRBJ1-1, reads EPEVTQTPSHQVTQMGQEVILRCVPISNHLYFYWYRQILGQKVEFLVSFYNNEISEKSEIFDDQFSVERPDGSNFTLKIRSTKLEDSAMYFCASGKTALNTEAFFGQGTRLTVV.